These 5 T cell receptor beta chains originate from one sample sequenced in a study of beta chain features in type 1 diabetes. Investigators reverse transcribed all isolated RNA, so they sequenced expressed TCRB transcripts. Generated by immunoSEQ multiplex PCR, the TCRdb table keeps only in-frame clones and is missing some. This table holds roughly 450,000 clones, approximately 15% found once. Sequenced sample: naive CD4+ T cells from blood. These receptors came from a man under 40 in good health.

The chain carries TRBV27 and TRBJ2-5; 9 bases are a match to TRBD2. Germline CDR1 MNHEY, CDR2 SMNVEV (reference sequence). The V gene end was trimmed by 5 bases and the J gene end by 2 bases; junction bases not matched to a gene: 6. This CDR3 is built from 15 residues. The CDR3 here is CASSLQRGVQETQYF. Here the CDR3 DNA reads TGTGCCAGCAGTCTACAGCGGGGGGTACAAGAGACCCAGTACTTC.

This clone has a handful of counts. The CDR3 DNA sequence: TGTGCCAGCTCACCACGTGACTTGTGGGCCAAAAACATTCAGTACTTC. Translating it yields CASSPRDLWAKNIQYF. The V gene is TRBV18, the J gene TRBJ2-4, with D unclear. Germline V gene lookup returns CDR1 KGHSH and CDR2 LQKENI. The V gene lost 1 base and the J gene lost 1 base, with 11 bases spanning the gap. The length of the CDR3 is 16 residues.

Only a few counts were recorded for this clone. The chain carries TRBV5-1 and TRBJ2-1; TRBD2 is a possible D gene (6 bases). The CDR3 runs to 15 residues. V shed 0 bases and J shed 1 base, with 8 bases lying between them. CDR1 and CDR2 (germline): SGHRS, YFSETQ. The CDR3 reads CASSLEGLSYNEQFF. The CDR3 region has the DNA TGCGCCAGCAGCTTGGAGGGACTGTCCTACAATGAGCAGTTCTTC.

The chain joins TRBV7-9 to TRBJ2-7, with D hard to call. CDR1 SEHNR and CDR2 FQNEAQ come from the germline V gene (reference sequence). V dropped 7 bases and J dropped 2 bases, with 12 bases sitting between them. This CDR3 comprises 13 residues. The DNA of the CDR3 is TGTGCCAGCATGGGCCAAGGCCCCTACGAGCAGTACTTC. This gives the protein CASMGQGPYEQYF.

The gene calls are TRBV19 and TRBJ2-5, with 8 bases aligning to TRBD1. The CDR3 contains 17 residues. From germline, CDR1 is LNHDA and CDR2 SQIVND (reference sequence). J was trimmed by 1 base and V by 4 bases; bases with no gene match: 11. CDR3 DNA sequence: TGTGCCAGTAGTAACATCCGGACAGGGAGATTCCAAGAGACCCAGTACTTC. Amino acid sequence: CASSNIRTGRFQETQYF.